A selection of T cell receptor beta chains follows, all from one sample in a study of shared clonotypes between healthy human individuals. The method was immunoSEQ multiplex PCR; TCRdb's version includes in-frame clones alone and lacks a portion of them. Among some 2,000,000 clones listed, approximately 94% were seen once. The sequencing input was naive CD4+ T cells sorted from blood. The receptor source for this set is a young man in good health. Both conserved end residues are part of each CDR3. The D gene is left open where the match is weak. Not all rows give a size; the values are once, few, many and, for expanded clones, a class.

clone_size: -
d_call: TRBD1
v_call: TRBV28
j_call: TRBJ2-3
cdr3_aa: CAAGQGTDTQYF
cdr3_nt: TGTGCCGCTGGACAGGGCACAGATACGCAGTATTTT

clone_size: -
d_call: -
v_call: TRBV2
j_call: TRBJ1-6
cdr3_aa: CAPGADSTGSPLHF
cdr3_nt: TGTGCCCCCGGGGCAGATTCAACCGGTTCACCCCTCCACTTT

clone_size: -
d_call: TRBD1
v_call: TRBV4-1
j_call: TRBJ1-1
cdr3_aa: CASSRPGQLNTEAFF
cdr3_nt: TGCGCCAGCAGCCGACCGGGACAGTTGAACACTGAAGCTTTCTTT

clone_size: -
d_call: -
v_call: TRBV5-1
j_call: TRBJ2-7
cdr3_aa: CASSQHPRDSRLYEQYF
cdr3_nt: TGCGCCAGCAGCCAACACCCCCGGGACTCGAGGCTCTACGAGCAGTACTTC

clone_size: once
d_call: -
v_call: TRBV10-3
j_call: TRBJ1-1
cdr3_aa: CAISDVRRGGEAFF
cdr3_nt: TGTGCCATCAGTGACGTAAGGAGGGGCGGTGAAGCTTTCTTT

clone_size: -
d_call: TRBD2
v_call: TRBV18
j_call: TRBJ2-1
cdr3_aa: CASSPRTSGGVISYNEQFF
cdr3_nt: TGTGCCAGCTCACCAAGGACTAGCGGGGGGGTAATCTCCTACAATGAGCAGTTCTTC

clone_size: -
d_call: TRBD2
v_call: TRBV7-2
j_call: TRBJ2-5
cdr3_aa: CASSREREGTQYF
cdr3_nt: TGTGCCAGCAGCCGAGAGCGGGAGGGGACCCAGTACTTC

clone_size: -
d_call: -
v_call: TRBV4-1
j_call: TRBJ1-4
cdr3_aa: CASSHRKGRGNPTNEKLFF
cdr3_nt: TGCGCCAGCAGCCACAGAAAGGGGCGTGGGAATCCAACTAATGAAAAACTGTTTTTT

clone_size: -
d_call: -
v_call: TRBV4-1
j_call: TRBJ1-3
cdr3_aa: CASSPTSISGNTIYF
cdr3_nt: TGCGCCAGCAGCCCGACCAGCATCTCTGGAAACACCATATATTTT

clone_size: -
d_call: TRBD1
v_call: TRBV7-9
j_call: TRBJ2-3
cdr3_aa: CASSEQGASDTQYF
cdr3_nt: TGTGCCAGCAGCGAACAGGGGGCGTCAGATACGCAGTATTTT

clone_size: -
d_call: -
v_call: TRBV19
j_call: TRBJ1-1
cdr3_aa: CASRIETEFRAFF
cdr3_nt: TGTGCCAGTAGGATTGAAACCGAGTTCAGAGCTTTCTTT

clone_size: -
d_call: TRBD2
v_call: TRBV6-5
j_call: TRBJ2-3
cdr3_aa: CASSYAGVRTDTQYF
cdr3_nt: TGTGCCAGCAGTTACGCGGGAGTGAGGACAGATACGCAGTATTTT

clone_size: -
d_call: -
v_call: TRBV18
j_call: TRBJ2-7
cdr3_aa: CASSPTSSYEQYF
cdr3_nt: TGTGCCAGCTCACCAACTAGCTCCTACGAGCAGTACTTC